This TCR beta chain is drawn from a study of HIV-infected children after antiretroviral therapy interruption. The wider study: Children's median ages were about 9.5 years and 8 years by group. In continuous treatment, analyzed samples were from weeks 0, 48 and 150.

The CDR3 totals 19 residues. V was cut by 9 bases and J by 0 bases, with 27 bases left in between. The treatment denotes: PENTA 11 planned treatment interruption arm or continuous ART arm. Study-level points and caveats: By the end of treatment interruption, naive CD4+ clonality (Gini) increased.

This clonotype occurred many times. Its antigen is unidentified. The TCR library was built from RNA with a 3' RACE protocol and unique molecular identifiers. TCRdb processed the 3' RACE reads anew with MiXCR; each CDR3 protein has one entry. The sample shows fewer than 100,000 distinct CDR3 sequences, 5.5% to 8.5% of them seen only once. The input for sequencing was CD45RA+ CD4+ T cells from PBMCs, pooled from several time points, taken from a donor given antiretroviral therapy, either interrupted or continuous. Subset denoted: naive CD4+ CD45RA+ CD45RO- T cells. The TCR originated in a pool of human donors with HIV. The V call is TRBV12-3 or TRBV12-4, the J call TRBJ1-5, with D perhaps matching TRBD1 (5 bases). CDR3 amino acids: CASLEISQGGSLSNQPQHF. The CDR3 nucleotides read TGTGCCAGTTTAGAAATAAGTCAGGGAGGGAGCCTTAGCAATCAGCCCCAGCATTTT.